This T cell receptor beta chain was identified in a study of blood T cell repertoires in COVID-19. This table comes from immunoSEQ multiplex PCR, and its TCRdb copy is limited to in-frame clones, with some not included. Here the sample spans almost 300,000 clones, roughly 91% being singletons. V lost 6 bases to trimming and J lost 4 bases; unmatched junction nucleotides: 11. CDR1 and CDR2 (germline): GTSNPN, SVGIG (reference sequence). The CDR3 runs to 15 residues. Sequencing was carried out using peripheral blood. The chain employs TRBV30 and TRBJ1-2; 10 positions match TRBD1. The source is a woman in her twenties or thirties with COVID-19, enrolled during active disease. The CDR3: CACLKTGGASYGYTF. The CDR3 DNA is TGTGCCTGTTTGAAGACAGGGGGCGCGTCCTATGGCTACACCTTC.